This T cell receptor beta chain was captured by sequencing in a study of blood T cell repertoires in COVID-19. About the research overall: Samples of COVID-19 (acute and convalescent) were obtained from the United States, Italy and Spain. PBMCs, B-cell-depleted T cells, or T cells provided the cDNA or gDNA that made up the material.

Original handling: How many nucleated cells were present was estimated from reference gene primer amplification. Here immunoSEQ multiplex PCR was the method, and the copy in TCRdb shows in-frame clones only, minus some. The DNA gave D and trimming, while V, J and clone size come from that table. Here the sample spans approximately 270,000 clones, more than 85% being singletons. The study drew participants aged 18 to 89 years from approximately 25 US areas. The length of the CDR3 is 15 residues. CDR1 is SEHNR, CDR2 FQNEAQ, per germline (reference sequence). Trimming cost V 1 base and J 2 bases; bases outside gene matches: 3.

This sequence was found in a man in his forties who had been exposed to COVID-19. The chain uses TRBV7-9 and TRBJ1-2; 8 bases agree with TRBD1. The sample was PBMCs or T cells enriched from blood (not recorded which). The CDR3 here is CASSLGTGLNYGYTF. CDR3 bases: TGTGCCAGCAGCTTAGGGACAGGGTTAAACTATGGCTACACCTTC.